The clone carrying this T cell receptor beta chain was counted once. RNA was extracted with the RNeasy kit, and a quantity of roughly 0.5 to 1 ug was reverse transcribed using random hexamers. Across 54 Vbeta and 13 Jbeta, TCR beta CDR3 was amplified with immunoSEQ multiplex PCR. Using its own MiXCR run on the immunoSEQ multiplex PCR reads, TCRdb lists one record per CDR3 protein. The sample contains about 250,000 distinct CDR3 sequences, 93% of which appear only once. The data originate from a study of CD8 T cells in Susac syndrome. The germline gives CDR1 SGHRS, CDR2 YFSETQ. The V and J ends lost 5 bases and 9 bases, in that order; junction bases with no gene match: 7. The CDR3 runs to 15 residues.

The origin of this receptor is a human donor with multiple sclerosis. The V and J genes are TRBV5-1 and TRBJ2-1; 14 bases map to TRBD2. What was sequenced was CD4+ T cells from PBMCs. The chain's CDR3 is CASRARTSGRSEQFF. CDR3 DNA: TGCGCCAGCAGAGCCAGGACTAGCGGGAGGAGTGAGCAGTTCTTC.